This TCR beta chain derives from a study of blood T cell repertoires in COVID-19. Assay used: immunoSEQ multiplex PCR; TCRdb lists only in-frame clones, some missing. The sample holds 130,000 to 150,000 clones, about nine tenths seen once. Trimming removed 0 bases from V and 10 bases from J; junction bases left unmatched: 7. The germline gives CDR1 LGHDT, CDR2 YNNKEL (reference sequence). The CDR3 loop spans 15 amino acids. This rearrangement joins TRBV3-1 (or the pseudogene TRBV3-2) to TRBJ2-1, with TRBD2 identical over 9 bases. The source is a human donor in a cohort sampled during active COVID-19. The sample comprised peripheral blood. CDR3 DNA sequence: TGTGCCAGCAGCCAAGATATAGCGGGGGACGAGGAGCAGTTCTTC. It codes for CASSQDIAGDEEQFF.